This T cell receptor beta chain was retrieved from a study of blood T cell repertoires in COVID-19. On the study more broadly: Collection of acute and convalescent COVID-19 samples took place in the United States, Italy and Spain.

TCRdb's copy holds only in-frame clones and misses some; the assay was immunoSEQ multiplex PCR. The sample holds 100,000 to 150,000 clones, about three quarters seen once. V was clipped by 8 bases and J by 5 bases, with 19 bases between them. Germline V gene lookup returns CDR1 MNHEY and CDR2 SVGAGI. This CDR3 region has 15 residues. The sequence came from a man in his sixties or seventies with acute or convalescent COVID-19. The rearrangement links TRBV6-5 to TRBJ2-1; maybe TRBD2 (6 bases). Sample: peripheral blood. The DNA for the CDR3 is TGTGCCAGCGGATCCTCAGGGACTTCGAACAATGAGCAGTTCTTC. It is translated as CASGSSGTSNNEQFF.